One and the same sample provided the 18 T cell receptor beta chains below, sequenced in a study of cytomegalovirus exposure and HLA in healthy donors. Primers: 60 Vbeta forward and 13 Jbeta reverse. Repertoires were generated with immunoSEQ multiplex PCR, while TCRdb's copy carries only in-frame clones and drops some. The sample records under 250,000 clones, approximately 88% being singletons. Sample: PBMCs. These receptors all stem from a boy between 2 and 10 years old in good health and CMV-seronegative.

The rearrangement uses TRBV11-3 and TRBJ2-7; 8 bases are shared with TRBD2. Losses at the gene ends were 3 bases for V and 2 bases for J; bases not matched to a gene: 6. CDR3 length: 15 residues. Germline loops: CDR1 SGHNT, CDR2 YENEEA. The CDR3 region has the DNA TGTGCCAGCAGCTTGGCGGGAGGTCGACCCTACGAGCAGTACTTC. This encodes CASSLAGGRPYEQYF. The variable domain in full, with the rest retrieved from reference TRBV11-3 and TRBJ2-7, is EAGVVQSPRYKIIEKKQPVAFWCNPISGHNTLYWYLQNLGQGPELLIRYENEEAVDDSQLPKDRFSAERLKGVDSTLKIQPAELGDSAVYLCASSLAGGRPYEQYFGPGTRLTVT.

This clone came up once. V and J are TRBV6-5 and TRBJ2-1; 9 nucleotides line up with TRBD1. V shed 6 bases, J shed 8 bases, and the junction held 5 bases outside the gene matches. The CDR3 length is 13 residues. Per germline, CDR1 MNHEY and CDR2 SVGAGI. CDR3 region: CASSRDRADEQFF. Here the CDR3 DNA reads TGTGCCAGCAGCCGGGACAGGGCGGATGAGCAGTTCTTC.

The chain couples TRBV9 to TRBJ2-1; TRBD2 matches at 9 bases. This CDR3 comprises 16 residues. Germline lookup yields CDR1 SGDLS and CDR2 YYNGEE. Germline trimming cut 0 bases from V and 4 bases from J; bases unmatched to any gene: 5. CDR3 sequence (DNA): TGTGCCAGCAGCGTAGCTGGGGCGGGGGGGTACAATGAGCAGTTCTTC. It codes for CASSVAGAGGYNEQFF.

The genes are TRBV19 and TRBJ1-2; the D gene is possibly TRBD1 (5 bases). There are 17 residues in the CDR3. The V gene's germline CDR1 is LNHDA and CDR2 SQIVND (reference sequence). V lost 3 bases, J lost 10 bases, and 27 bases lay in between. For the CDR3, the DNA is TGTGCCAGTAGTATGGATTTATCAGGGTCCCCCCACATGTTCTACACCTTC. This translates into CASSMDLSGSPHMFYTF.

The chain has TRBV7-9 and TRBJ1-6, with D tentatively TRBD1 (5 bases). With 1 base removed from V and 8 bases from J, the gap between germline ends came to 6 bases. The germline V gene has CDR1 SEHNR and CDR2 FQNEAQ (reference sequence). There are 13 residues in the CDR3. CDR3 region: CASSLGGDSPLHF. Here the CDR3 DNA reads TGTGCCAGCAGCTTAGGGGGGGATTCACCCCTCCACTTT.

This clone is a singleton in its sample. The chain has TRBV30 and TRBJ1-1; 7 positions match TRBD1. V lost 1 base to trimming and J lost 10 bases; unmatched junction nucleotides: 12. CDR1 and CDR2 from the germline V gene are GTSNPN and SVGIG (reference sequence). The CDR3 covers 14 residues. The CDR3 region has the DNA TGTGCCTGGAGTGAAGGGGGCGGGCTAAGGGGAGCTTTCTTT. It codes for CAWSEGGGLRGAFF.

The V and J genes are TRBV4-1 and TRBJ2-3; perhaps TRBD2 as D (6 bases). The CDR3 totals 14 residues. Looked up from germline, CDR1 is MGHRA and CDR2 is YSYEKL. Trimming stripped 4 bases from V and 2 bases from J, with 10 bases between. DNA of the CDR3: TGCGCCAGCAGCCCGGGGGACCCCACAGATACGCAGTATTTT. This gives the protein CASSPGDPTDTQYF.

The J gene is TRBJ1-4, the V gene TRBV5-5; 7 nucleotides line up with TRBD1. V lost 4 bases, J lost 14 bases, and 11 bases stayed unmatched. The CDR3 sequence is 13 residues long. The germline V gene has CDR1 SGHKS and CDR2 YYEKEE (reference sequence). CDR3 bases: TGTGCCAGCAGCCCCGGGCAGACAGGGAGGCTGTTTTTT. Translating it yields CASSPGQTGRLFF. The full variable domain, its missing parts supplied by reference TRBV5-5 and TRBJ1-4, is DAGVTQSPTHLIKTRGQQVTLRCSPISGHKSVSWYQQVLGQGPQFIFQYYEKEERGRGNFPDRFSARQFPNYSSELNVNALLLGDSALYLCASSPGQTGRLFFGSGTQLSVL.

This clone appeared once. This chain uses TRBV19 with TRBJ2-1; 7 bases map to TRBD1. Trimming took 7 bases from V and 0 from J; bases not matched to a gene: 6. The CDR3 contains 15 residues. Germline CDR1 LNHDA, CDR2 SQIVND (reference sequence). The CDR3 here is CASTTGQSSYNEQFF. The CDR3 nucleotides are TGTGCCAGTACCACGGGACAGAGCTCCTACAATGAGCAGTTCTTC.

V usage is TRBV6-6 and J usage is TRBJ1-1; D gene uncertain. In germline, CDR1 is MNHNY, CDR2 SVGAGI (reference sequence). The CDR3 has 11 amino acids. V lost 5 bases and J 4 bases, leaving 5 bases between the germline ends. DNA of the CDR3: TGTGCCAGCAGTCCGAGCACTGAAGCTTTCTTT. Protein: CASSPSTEAFF.

This chain connects TRBV28 to TRBJ2-1; TRBD2 agrees at 10 bases. J gave up 9 bases and V 10 bases, and 9 bases lay outside the gene matches. This CDR3 comprises 13 residues. Germline V gene lookup returns CDR1 MDHEN and CDR2 SYDVKM. CDR3 loop: CATGLAGDGEQFF. As DNA, the CDR3 is TGTGCCACCGGGCTAGCGGGAGACGGTGAGCAGTTCTTC.

V and J are TRBV11-2 and TRBJ2-2; D is unresolved. Per the germline V gene, CDR1 is SGHAT and CDR2 is FQNNGV. The CDR3 totals 14 residues. V lost 5 bases and J lost 2, with 9 bases in between. The CDR3 DNA is TGTGCCAGCAGCACAGATACAAACACCGGGGAGCTGTTTTTT. Encoded protein: CASSTDTNTGELFF.

This chain links TRBV4-2 with TRBJ2-7; 12 bases agree with TRBD2. Germline CDR1 and CDR2: LGHNA and YNFKEQ. The CDR3 covers 15 residues. V was clipped by 1 base and J by 6 bases; unmatched bases: 4. The CDR3, as DNA: TGTGCCAGCAGCCAAGGGCTAGCGGGGGGGTTCGAGCAGTACTTC. It is translated as CASSQGLAGGFEQYF.

The V gene is TRBV7-6, the J gene TRBJ2-3, with 7 bases that match TRBD1. Germline V gives CDR1 SGHVS, CDR2 FNYEAQ. The ends lost 2 bases at V and 4 bases at J; junction bases unmatched: 3. The CDR3 runs 14 residues. CDR3 in DNA: TGTGCCAGCAGCTTAAACAGGGGCCCAGATACGCAGTATTTT. Translating gives CASSLNRGPDTQYF.

This chain uses TRBV25-1 with TRBJ2-7; TRBD1 matches 10 bases. This CDR3 spans 15 amino acids. Trimming took 5 bases from V and 6 from J; bases not matched to a gene: 10. Germline loops: CDR1 MGHDK, CDR2 SYGVNS. CDR3 loop: CASSPTDRGPSEQYF. CDR3 coding DNA: TGTGCCAGCAGTCCAACAGACAGGGGGCCAAGCGAGCAGTACTTC.

This clone is a singleton in its sample. The V and J genes are TRBV15 and TRBJ2-5, with D tentatively TRBD1 (5 bases). V was shortened by 0 bases and J by 5 bases, with 13 bases between the two germline ends. CDR3 size: 15 residues. CDR1 is LNHNV and CDR2 is YYDKDF in the germline V gene (reference sequence). The CDR3 here is CATSREPGQRETQYF. DNA for the CDR3: TGTGCCACCAGCAGAGAGCCAGGGCAACGGGAGACCCAGTACTTC. Drawing the rest from reference TRBV15 and TRBJ2-5, the complete variable domain is DAMVIQNPRYQVTQFGKPVTLSCSQTLNHNVMYWYQQKSSQAPKLLFHYYDKDFNNEADTPDNFQSRRPNTSFCFLDIRSPGLGDTAMYLCATSREPGQRETQYFGPGTRLLVL.

The chain is built from TRBV30 and TRBJ2-1; D gene ambiguous. The CDR3 contains 12 residues. With 2 bases removed from V and 0 bases from J, the gap between germline ends came to 2 bases. CDR1 is GTSNPN, CDR2 SVGIG, per germline (reference sequence). The CDR3 loop is CAWSYSYNEQFF. CDR3 sequence (DNA): TGTGCCTGGAGTTACTCCTACAATGAGCAGTTCTTC.

V is TRBV7-2 and J is TRBJ2-7; 10 bases fit TRBD2. This CDR3 is 15 amino acids long. Per the germline V gene, CDR1 is SGHTA and CDR2 is FQGNSA. J lost 4 bases, V lost 5 bases, and 8 bases had no gene match. As DNA, the CDR3 is TGTGCCAGCAGCCCACTAGCGGGAAGCACGTACGAGCAGTACTTC. It codes for CASSPLAGSTYEQYF.